The T cell receptor (beta chain) under discussion was sequenced for a study of blood T cell repertoires in COVID-19 (TCRdb year 2020). Broadly, across the study: Samples from collaborators originated in the United States, Italy and Spain and spanned both the acute and convalescent phases of COVID-19. The repertoires were released in a freely available public database intended as a resource for research on the immune response to SARS-CoV-2. The samples were drawn from the first 160 participants of the ongoing ImmuneRACE study and from 950 to 1,500 subjects provided by 6 global collaborators. The dataset comprised deeply sampled blood TCRbeta repertoires from subjects exposed to, actively infected with, or recovered from COVID-19. Where available, HLA class I and class II types were taken from metadata supplied by the sample provider and were not determined by assay-based typing. The prospective study material was composed of cDNA or gDNA derived from T cells, B-cell-depleted T cells, or PBMCs. A de-identified subject ID, COVID-19 status, age in years and sex were almost always included in the sample metadata.

On the study overall, not on this receptor specifically: The amount of clinical and demographic metadata varied by source and participant and was provided uncurated.

TCRbeta CDR3 regions were amplified from genomic DNA by means of the immunoSEQ Assay, a bias-controlled multiplex PCR. The study's own analysis went as follows. Within the assay, amplification of reference gene primers was used to estimate how many nucleated cells each sample contained. To quantify the absolute abundance of each unique TCRbeta CDR3 rearrangement, sequence reads were collapsed and filtered. Productive Simpson clonality was computed per sample as the square root of Simpson's diversity index over productive rearrangements. The clones in this table, taken by TCRdb from immuneACCESS, are in-frame only. Not every clone is retained; where verified, under half of the shortfall comes from an unresolved V gene, and the cause of the rest is unknown. V and J calls and clone size follow that table, whereas D and trimming were derived from the DNA. Counted in this sample were some 95,000 clones; 60% to 85% of them appeared once. The ten largest clonotypes hold over 6% of the sample.

There are a few counts of this clone. It lacks a known antigen. Base quality data are lacking; no much larger clone is found one base away. Spanning cysteine to phenylalanine, the CDR3 consists of 13 amino acids. Only the CDR3 region is kept as DNA, spanning 39 bases read in frame from base 1. Trimming removed 4 bases from V and 4 bases from J, leaving 7 bases between the germline ends. For CDR1 and CDR2, the germline V gene lists KGHSH and LQKENI. The collaborating institutions used their own protocols to collect whole blood in K2EDTA tubes. Collaborator samples were shipped for TCRbeta analysis as frozen whole blood, isolated PBMCs, or DNA extracted from either sample type.

This clonotype was obtained from a man in his 70s with acute or convalescent COVID-19. The sequenced sample consisted of peripheral blood. The sequence is built from TRBV18 and TRBJ1-4; there is no confident call for the D gene. Read as DNA, the sequence is TGTGCCAGCTCACAGGGAGGTAATGAAAAACTGTTTTTT. Its protein product is CASSQGGNEKLFF.